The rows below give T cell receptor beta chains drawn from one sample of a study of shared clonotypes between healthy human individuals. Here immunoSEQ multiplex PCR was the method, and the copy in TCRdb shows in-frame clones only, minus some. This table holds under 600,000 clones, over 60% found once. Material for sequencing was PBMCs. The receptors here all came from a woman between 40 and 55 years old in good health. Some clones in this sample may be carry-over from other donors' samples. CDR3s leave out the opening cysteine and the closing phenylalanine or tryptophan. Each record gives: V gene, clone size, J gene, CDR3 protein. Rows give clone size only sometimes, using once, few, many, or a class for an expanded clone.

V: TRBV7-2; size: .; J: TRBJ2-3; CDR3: ASSLTGLAGGRDTQY
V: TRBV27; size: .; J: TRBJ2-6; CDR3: ASSQTLAGGPSGANVLT
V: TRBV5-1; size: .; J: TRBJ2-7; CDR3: ASSLTGDYEQY
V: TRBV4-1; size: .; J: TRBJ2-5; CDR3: ASSARHRDRAKETQY
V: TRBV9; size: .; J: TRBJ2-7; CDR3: ASSYRTTSEQY
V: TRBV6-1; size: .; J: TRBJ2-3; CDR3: ASEMTDGHTQY
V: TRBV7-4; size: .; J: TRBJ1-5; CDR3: ASSSPGTAPSYSNQPQH
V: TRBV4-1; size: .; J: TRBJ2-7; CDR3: ASSPSSGRAVEQY
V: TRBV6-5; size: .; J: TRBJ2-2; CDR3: ASRWTSVPGELF
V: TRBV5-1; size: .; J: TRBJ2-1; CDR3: ASSLSLTGGGEQF
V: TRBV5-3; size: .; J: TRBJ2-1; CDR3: ARSLREGPF
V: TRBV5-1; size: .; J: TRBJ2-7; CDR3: ASSSPGGRDTSAVNEQY
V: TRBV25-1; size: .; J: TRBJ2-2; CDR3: ASISSANTGELF
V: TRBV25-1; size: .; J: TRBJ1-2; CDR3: ASNPLPPHDLYYGYT
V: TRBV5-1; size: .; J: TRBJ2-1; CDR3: ASSLEPSNGYNEQF
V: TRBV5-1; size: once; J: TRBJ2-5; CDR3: ASSPSGGGETQY
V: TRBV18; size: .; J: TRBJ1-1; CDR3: ASSPQGAGGDTEAF
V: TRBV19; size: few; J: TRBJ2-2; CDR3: ASSIPSDTGELF
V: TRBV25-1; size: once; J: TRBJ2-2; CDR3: ASSERDREGGELF
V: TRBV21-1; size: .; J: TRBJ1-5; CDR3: ASSKERLSRGINQPQH
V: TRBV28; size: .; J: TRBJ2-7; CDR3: ASSGRPYEQY
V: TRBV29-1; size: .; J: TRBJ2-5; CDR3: SVGPGGVEETQY
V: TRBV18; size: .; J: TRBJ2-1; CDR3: ASSPDRAVYNEQF
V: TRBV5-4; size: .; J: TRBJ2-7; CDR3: ASSRDLAGAYEQY
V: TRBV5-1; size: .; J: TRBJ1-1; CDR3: ASSLGLSATEAF
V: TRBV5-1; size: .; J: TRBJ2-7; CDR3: ASSLSRPAYEQY
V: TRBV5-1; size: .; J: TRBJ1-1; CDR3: ASSFSAGDTEAF
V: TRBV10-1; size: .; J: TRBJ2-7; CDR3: ASSASPGQGIADEQY
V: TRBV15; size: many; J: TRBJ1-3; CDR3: ATSRDLGSSGNTIY
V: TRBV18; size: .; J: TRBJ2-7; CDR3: ASSPSPIYEQY
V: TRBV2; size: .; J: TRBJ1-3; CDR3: ASSEFQGTLSGNTIY
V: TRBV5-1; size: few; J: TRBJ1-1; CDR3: ASRRSGRENTEAF
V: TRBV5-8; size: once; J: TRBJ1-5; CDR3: ASSLRSGSSNQPQH